A single T cell receptor (beta chain) is shown here with its context. What it binds is unknown. At one end, the junction sequence differs from germline, possibly due to a read error. This specimen comes from a study of molecular identifiers for immune sequencing clone quantification. Overall study findings and caveats: The share of molecules held by clones above 20 RNA copies was over 97% in effector cells and under 1% in naive cells. In a background of under 1.3 million naive cells, spiked Jurkat TCR RNA from one cell was reportedly detectable.

Germline CDR1 and CDR2: MGHDK and SYGVNS. CDR3 length: 12 residues. From the PCR reads, TCRdb called clonotypes with MiXCR, one entry per CDR3 protein. This table has some 320,000 distinct CDR3 sequences, about 20% appearing once. The clonotype was recovered from a human donor in good health. Some libraries in this study had Jurkat cell RNA spiked in. Sequenced input: naive CD8+ T cells from blood, with Jurkat cell RNA spiked in. Subset noted: FACS-sorted CD8+CD4-CCR7+CD45RA+ naive T cells. The chain combines TRBV25-1 with TRBJ2-7; unclear D gene. CDR3 region: CASSEYQSPLHF. The DNA for the CDR3 is TGTGCCAGCAGTGAATATCAGTCCCCCTTACACTTC.